The 7 T cell receptor beta chains presented below share a single source sample, sequenced in a study of T-cell memory formation after mild COVID-19. TCRdb re-derived calls from the 5' RACE reads in MiXCR, one entry per CDR3 protein. This sample has about 250,000 distinct CDR3 sequences, with less than 20% found just once. Sequencing input: PBMCs or a T cell subset sorted from them (not recorded which). The receptors stem from an adult woman who had mild COVID-19 (a few samples of this study predate the infection). Cell type and time point are not known.

This clonotype was seen only a few times. The V and J genes are TRBV7-2 and TRBJ1-1, with D maybe TRBD1 (6 bases). This CDR3 contains 12 residues. Germline loops: CDR1 SGHTA, CDR2 FQGNSA. V lost 2 bases and J 9 bases, leaving 10 bases between the germline ends. CDR3: CASSLRTAQAFF. The DNA of the CDR3 is TGTGCCAGCAGCTTAAGGACAGCCCAAGCTTTCTTT. The full variable domain, its missing parts supplied by reference TRBV7-2 and TRBJ1-1, is GAGVSQSPSNKVTEKGKDVELRCDPISGHTALYWYRQSLGQGLEFLIYFQGNSAPDKSGLPSDRFSAERTGGSVSTLTIQRTQQEDSAVYLCASSLRTAQAFFGQGTRLTVV.

This clonotype was seen a few times. For the CDR3, the DNA is TGCAGCGTCCAGGATTATAGCAATCAGCCCCAGCATTTT. Its protein is CSVQDYSNQPQHF. This rearrangement joins TRBV29-1 to TRBJ1-5; D gene uncertain. Trimming removed 6 bases at V and 0 bases at J, with 9 bases between. The CDR3 loop spans 13 amino acids. CDR1 SQVTM and CDR2 ANQGSEA come from the germline V gene.

This clonotype was seen a few times. The V call is TRBV7-9, the J call TRBJ1-2, with D unresolved. The germline CDR1 and CDR2 sequences are SEHNR and FQNEAQ (reference sequence). Trimming removed 2 bases at V and 1 base at J, with 8 bases between. The CDR3 extends over 14 amino acids. Here the CDR3 reads CASSLRVGNYGYTF. CDR3 DNA: TGTGCCAGCAGCTTAAGGGTTGGTAACTATGGCTACACCTTC.

The rearrangement links TRBV7-9 to TRBJ1-2; D unresolved. The CDR3 consists of 12 residues. In germline, CDR1 is SEHNR, CDR2 FQNEAQ (reference sequence). V lost 1 base and J lost 8, with 8 bases in between. Written as DNA, the CDR3 is TGTGCCAGCAGCTTAGGGGATAGCGGCTACACCTTC. Protein: CASSLGDSGYTF.

This chain uses TRBV5-5 with TRBJ2-2; D might be TRBD1 (7 bases). This CDR3 has 15 residues. V shed 4 bases and J shed 1 base, with 11 bases lying between them. Germline V gives CDR1 SGHKS, CDR2 YYEKEE (reference sequence). The CDR3, as DNA: TGTGCCAGCAGCCGGGGGACAGAGAACACCGGGGAGCTGTTTTTT. This encodes CASSRGTENTGELFF.

This clonotype was picked up a small number of times. This sequence joins TRBV10-3 and TRBJ2-1; D may be TRBD1 (6 bases). CDR3 length: 14 amino acids. Germline loops: CDR1 ENHRY, CDR2 SYGVKD. V was pared by 8 bases and J by 0 bases, with 11 bases between. The CDR3 nucleotides read TGTGCCATCGCTCGAGGGGGCTCCTACAATGAGCAGTTCTTC. This gives the protein CAIARGGSYNEQFF.

In its sample, this clonotype was seen many times. V is TRBV24-1 and J is TRBJ2-2; 10 positions agree with TRBD2. V lost 4 bases, J lost 1 base, and 5 bases stayed unmatched. This CDR3 is 17 amino acids long. Germline V gives CDR1 KGHDR, CDR2 SFDVKD. CDR3 residues: CATSDPRTSGNTGELFF. CDR3 DNA sequence: TGTGCCACCAGTGACCCTCGGACTAGCGGGAACACCGGGGAGCTGTTTTTT.